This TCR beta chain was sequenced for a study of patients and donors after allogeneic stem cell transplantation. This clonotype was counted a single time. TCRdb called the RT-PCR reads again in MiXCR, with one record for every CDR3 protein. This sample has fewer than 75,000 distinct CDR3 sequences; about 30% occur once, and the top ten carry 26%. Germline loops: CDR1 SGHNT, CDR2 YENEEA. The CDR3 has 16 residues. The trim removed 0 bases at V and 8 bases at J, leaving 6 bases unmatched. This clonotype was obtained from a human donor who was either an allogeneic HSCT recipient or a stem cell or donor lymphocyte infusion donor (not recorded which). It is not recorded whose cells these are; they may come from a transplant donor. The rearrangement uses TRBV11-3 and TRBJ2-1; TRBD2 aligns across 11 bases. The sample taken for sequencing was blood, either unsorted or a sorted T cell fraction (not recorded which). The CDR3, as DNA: TGTGCCAGCAGCTTAGATCCTAGCGGGAGGATGTATGAGCAGTTCTTC. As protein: CASSLDPSGRMYEQFF.